A selection of T cell receptor beta chains follows, all from one sample in a study of a mutant IDH1 vaccine in newly diagnosed glioma. Their recognized antigens are unknown. Using immunoSEQ multiplex PCR, the repertoire was profiled, and TCRdb retains in-frame clones only, with some absent. The sample records 20,000 to 25,000 clones, roughly 78% being singletons. The sample was PBMCs, taken from a glioma patient whose treatment included an IDH1 peptide vaccine. Every receptor here comes from a man under 40 with glioma. The CDR3 runs from the conserved cysteine through the conserved F or W. The D gene is left open where the match is weak. Where a row states a size, it is once, few, many or the class of an expanded clone; other rows omit it.

v_call	d_call	clone_size	j_call	cdr3_nt	cdr3_aa
TRBV12-5	TRBD2	-	TRBJ2-5	TGTGCTAGTGGTCAGGGACTAGCAATGAGCGGGACCCAGTACTTC	CASGQGLAMSGTQYF
TRBV7-9	TRBD2	-	TRBJ2-1	TGTGCCAGCAGCTCCCGTAATAGCGGGAGGGACAATGAGCAGTTCTTC	CASSSRNSGRDNEQFF
TRBV11-2	TRBD2	-	TRBJ2-3	TGTGCCAGCAGCTTAGTGGGCGGGAGGGCCACAGATACGCAGTATTTT	CASSLVGGRATDTQYF
TRBV19	-	once	TRBJ2-1	TGTGCCAGTAGTATTTCCAGATTCAATGAGCAGTTCTTC	CASSISRFNEQFF
TRBV4-2	-	few	TRBJ1-1	TGTGCCAGCAGCCAAGTAAATATGAACACTGAAGCTTTCTTT	CASSQVNMNTEAFF
TRBV6-6	-	-	TRBJ2-7	TGTGCCAGCAGTTACCTCTTGGAGTACGAGCAGTACTTC	CASSYLLEYEQYF
TRBV27	-	-	TRBJ1-1	TGTGCCAGCAGTTTAGGAAGGGGCACTACTGAAGCTTTCTTT	CASSLGRGTTEAFF
TRBV5-5	-	-	TRBJ1-5	TGTGCCAGCAGCCTGAATTTGGGGGGGTACCTTAACCTAAATCAGCCCCAGCATTTT	CASSLNLGGYLNLNQPQHF
TRBV5-4	TRBD2	-	TRBJ2-7	TGTGCCAGCAGCTTGGGTGGGCTAGCGGGAGAGAGAAAGTACTTC	CASSLGGLAGERKYF
TRBV5-1	TRBD1	-	TRBJ2-1	TGCGCCAGCAGCTGGGGGACAGGGAACAATGAGCAGTTCTTC	CASSWGTGNNEQFF
TRBV6-5	-	-	TRBJ1-2	TGTGCCAGCAAACGGGACGGAAACTATGGCTACACCTTC	CASKRDGNYGYTF
TRBV18	-	-	TRBJ2-3	TGTGCCAGCTCAAGAGACCGGGGGGCCGGCACAGATACGCAGTATTTT	CASSRDRGAGTDTQYF
TRBV30	-	-	TRBJ2-5	TGTGCCTGGACTTCAGGGGCTAGCGGCTTAGAGACCCAGTACTTC	CAWTSGASGLETQYF
TRBV11-2	-	-	TRBJ2-3	TGTGCCAGCAGCTTTAAGCGAAGGTTTAACACAGATACGCAGTATTTT	CASSFKRRFNTDTQYF
TRBV2	-	-	TRBJ2-6	TGTGCCAGCAGTAACAACAGGGCTGGGGCCAACGTCCTGACTTTC	CASSNNRAGANVLTF
TRBV10-3	-	-	TRBJ1-1	TGTGCCATCAGTGACCCAACTAGAAACACTGAAGCTTTCTTT	CAISDPTRNTEAFF
TRBV30	TRBD1	-	TRBJ2-5	TGTGCCGGGAAGACAGGGGCGGGAGAGACCCAGTACTTC	CAGKTGAGETQYF
TRBV5-1	-	-	TRBJ2-2	TGCGCCAGCAGCTTGGCCCTCGTCCGCCCCGGGGAGCTGTTTTTT	CASSLALVRPGELFF
TRBV19	TRBD2	-	TRBJ2-3	TGTGCCAGTAGTATAGGTCTAGCGGGAGAAGGAGGCGATACGCAGTATTTT	CASSIGLAGEGGDTQYF
TRBV5-6	TRBD2	few	TRBJ2-1	TGTGCCAGCAGCTTGGGACTAGCGGGAGGGGATGAGCAGTTCTTC	CASSLGLAGGDEQFF
TRBV30	TRBD1	-	TRBJ1-2	TGTGCCTGGGGTGCCGGGGGACAGGGGCCCCTCTTC	CAWGAGGQGPLF
TRBV15	TRBD1	-	TRBJ2-7	TGTGCCACCAGCAGGACAGGGCTGGGGTACGAGCAGTACTTC	CATSRTGLGYEQYF
TRBV7-2	-	once	TRBJ2-1	TGTGCCAGTACAACTGCGAGGGACAATGAGCAGTTCTTC	CASTTARDNEQFF
TRBV5-1	-	once	TRBJ1-1	TGCGCCAGCAGCTTGGCCCCCAACACTGAAGCTTTCTTT	CASSLAPNTEAFF
TRBV5-1	-	-	TRBJ1-2	TGCGCCAGCAGAGCCCGCTTGATGGGGGGCGATGGCTACACCTTC	CASRARLMGGDGYTF
TRBV6-6	TRBD2	-	TRBJ2-1	TGTGCCAGCAGACGGGACTACCCAAATGAGCAGTTCTTC	CASRRDYPNEQFF
TRBV7-2	-	once	TRBJ1-2	TGTGCCAGCAGCTTAGGCGTTGGGGGGTTCTATGGCTACACCTTC	CASSLGVGGFYGYTF
TRBV29-1	-	-	TRBJ2-2	TGCAGCGCGGGACGGAACACCGGGGAGCTGTTTTTT	CSAGRNTGELFF
TRBV29-1	TRBD1	-	TRBJ1-1	TGCAGCGCCCGGCAGGGACAGGGGCTAGAGGACACTGAAGCTTTCTTT	CSARQGQGLEDTEAFF
TRBV6-5	-	once	TRBJ2-2	TGTGCCACCAGACTGGGCACCGGGGAGCTGTTTTTT	CATRLGTGELFF
TRBV7-9	-	-	TRBJ1-5	TGTGCCAGCAGCTTAGGGACCAATCAGCCCCAGCATTTT	CASSLGTNQPQHF
TRBV18	TRBD2	-	TRBJ2-2	TGTGCCAGCTCACTGGGACTAGCGGCGAACACCGGGGAGCTGTTTTTT	CASSLGLAANTGELFF
TRBV7-9	-	-	TRBJ1-2	TGTGCCAGCACCAAACTCCGGGGGGGGCGAATCTATGGCTACACCTTC	CASTKLRGGRIYGYTF
TRBV18	-	-	TRBJ2-1	TGTGCCAGCTCAACCACTAGCAATGAGCAGTTCTTC	CASSTTSNEQFF
TRBV6-1	TRBD1	-	TRBJ1-4	TGTGCCAGCAGCCTACAGGGGTCGGGTGAAAAACTGTTTTTT	CASSLQGSGEKLFF
TRBV5-4	-	-	TRBJ1-1	TGTGCCAGCAGCTTGGGGGAGAATGAAGCTTTCTTT	CASSLGENEAFF
TRBV5-1	-	-	TRBJ2-3	TGCGCCAGCAGCGCCGAACAAATCCGCACAGATACGCAGTATTTT	CASSAEQIRTDTQYF
TRBV7-2	-	-	TRBJ2-1	TGTGCCAGCAGCTTGGGGCGGAATGAGCAGTTCTTC	CASSLGRNEQFF
TRBV18	-	-	TRBJ2-5	TGTGCCAGCTCGTACGGAGAAGAGACCCAGTACTTC	CASSYGEETQYF
TRBV7-5	-	-	TRBJ2-7	TGTGTCAGAAGCCATAGTGCACTAGCGGGATACCACGAGCAGTACTTC	CVRSHSALAGYHEQYF
TRBV29-1	TRBD2	-	TRBJ2-3	TGCAGCATTACTAGCGGGGGAAGCACAGATACGCAGTATTTT	CSITSGGSTDTQYF
TRBV4-1	-	-	TRBJ2-7	TGCGCCAGCAGCTCATCTTCACCTACGGACGAGCAGTACTTC	CASSSSSPTDEQYF
TRBV5-1	TRBD2	-	TRBJ2-3	TGCGCCAGCAGCTCAACTAGCGGGAGGGCCTTTAGCACAGATACGCAGTATTTT	CASSSTSGRAFSTDTQYF
TRBV6-1	-	once	TRBJ1-1	TGTGCCAGCAGTGCGACAGGAGTGAACACTGAAGCTTTCTTT	CASSATGVNTEAFF
TRBV5-1	-	-	TRBJ1-1	TGCGCCAGCAGCTTTACATCTCCCCCTATAGAAGCTTTCTTT	CASSFTSPPIEAFF
TRBV18	TRBD1	-	TRBJ1-2	TGTGCCAGCTCACGAGGAACAGGGGGCGCGCCTATATCTGGCTACACCTTC	CASSRGTGGAPISGYTF
TRBV5-1	-	-	TRBJ1-1	TGCGCCAGCAGCCCAGGGATGGGCACTGAAGCTTTCTTT	CASSPGMGTEAFF
TRBV25-1	-	once	TRBJ2-7	TGTGCCAGCAGTAACCTGATAGCGGTTAGCTCCTACGAGCAGTACTTC	CASSNLIAVSSYEQYF
TRBV6-5	-	-	TRBJ2-7	TGTGCCAGCAGTTACCGTGGCGGACTCTACGAGCAGTACTTC	CASSYRGGLYEQYF
TRBV7-8	-	-	TRBJ2-7	TGTGCCAGCAGCTTAGAACAGGGATGGTCTCCGGGAGAGCAGTACTTC	CASSLEQGWSPGEQYF
TRBV5-5	-	-	TRBJ2-7	TGTGCCAGCAGCTTGGTTCTGGGAGAGCAGTACTTC	CASSLVLGEQYF
TRBV6-1	-	-	TRBJ2-6	TGTGCCAGCAGGCCGGACAGCTCTGGGGCCAACGTCCTGACTTTC	CASRPDSSGANVLTF
TRBV15	-	-	TRBJ2-1	TGTGCCACCAGCAGAGATCGCAAGGGCGATGAGCAGTTCTTC	CATSRDRKGDEQFF
TRBV5-1	-	-	TRBJ2-5	TGCGCCAGCAGCTTGGAAGTCCCGTACCAAGAGACCCAGTACTTC	CASSLEVPYQETQYF
TRBV15	-	-	TRBJ2-3	TGTGCCACCAAAGAGAGCACAGATACGCAGTATTTT	CATKESTDTQYF
TRBV28	-	few	TRBJ2-2	TGTGCCAGCAGTTTAAGGTTCTCAGCGAACACCGGGGAGCTGTTTTTT	CASSLRFSANTGELFF
TRBV7-8	-	few	TRBJ1-4	TGTGCCAGCAGCTTAGTTCTGGGGGCGGGGGAAAAACTGTTTTTT	CASSLVLGAGEKLFF